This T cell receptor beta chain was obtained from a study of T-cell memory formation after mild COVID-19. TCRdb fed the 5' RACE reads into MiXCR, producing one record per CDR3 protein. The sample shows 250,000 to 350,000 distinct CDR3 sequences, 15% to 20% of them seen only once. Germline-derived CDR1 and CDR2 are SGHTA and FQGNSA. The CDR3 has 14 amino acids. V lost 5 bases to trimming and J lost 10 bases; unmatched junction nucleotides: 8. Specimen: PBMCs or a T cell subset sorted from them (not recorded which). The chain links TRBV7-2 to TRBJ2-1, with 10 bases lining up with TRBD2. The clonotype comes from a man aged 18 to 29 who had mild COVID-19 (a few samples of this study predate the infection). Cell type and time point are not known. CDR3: CASSKSGGAWEQFF. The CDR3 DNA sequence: TGTGCCAGCAGCAAAAGCGGGGGGGCTTGGGAGCAGTTCTTC.